This record concerns one T cell receptor (beta chain) sequence. CDR1 and CDR2 (germline): MNHEY, SMNVEV (reference sequence). V was trimmed by 5 bases and J by 7 bases, leaving 18 bases between them. CDR3 length equals 15 residues. Under the authors' procedure: Amplification of reference gene primers was used by the study to estimate nucleated cell counts. Only in-frame clones appear in the TCRdb table, and some are missing; sequencing was by immunoSEQ multiplex PCR. V and J calls and clone size follow that table, whereas D and trimming were derived from the DNA. The sample shows roughly 100,000 clones, 85% to 95% of them seen only once. The sample is drawn from a study of blood T cell repertoires in COVID-19. Looking at the study overall: Spain, Italy and the United States supplied samples that represented acute and convalescent COVID-19.

This chain links TRBV27 with TRBJ2-1, with TRBD1 as a possible D gene (5 bases). Sequenced sample: peripheral blood. The TCR comes from a man between 50 and 59 years old with active COVID-19. The CDR3 region has the DNA TGTGCCAGCAGTCCACTATCGACAGCAGGGAATGAGCAGTTCTTC. Translating gives CASSPLSTAGNEQFF.